This T cell receptor (beta chain) came from a study of shared clonotypes between healthy human individuals. The data were produced by immunoSEQ multiplex PCR, yet TCRdb's version contains in-frame clones alone and is incomplete. The profile covers 2 million to 3 million clones, with 93% appearing a single time and about 0.39% taken by the ten largest. CD4+ cells were split into CD45RA+ naive and CD45RA-negative memory subsets. The CDR3 consists of 15 residues. CDR1 and CDR2 (germline): MNHEY, SVGAGI. V lost 2 bases to trimming and J lost 4 bases; unmatched junction nucleotides: 3. The J gene is TRBJ2-1, the V gene TRBV6-5, with 9 bases identical to TRBD1. This receptor was obtained from a man aged 18 to 35 in good health. Some clones in this sample may be carry-over from other donors' samples. Sequencing was performed on naive CD4+ T cells from PBMCs. The sample's subset: CD45RA+ positively selected. The CDR3 spells CASSYPGTGYNEQFF. The CDR3 DNA sequence: TGTGCCAGCAGTTACCCCGGGACAGGGTACAATGAGCAGTTCTTC.